This entry is about one T cell receptor (beta chain). Primers included in the PCR were 60 Vbeta and 13 Jbeta primers. Sequenced by immunoSEQ multiplex PCR; TCRdb stores in-frame clones only, minus some. This table holds about 120,000 clones, roughly 80% found once. This sample is part of a study of cytomegalovirus exposure and HLA in healthy donors. This receptor was obtained from a male donor in good health and CMV-seropositive. The sequencing sample was made of PBMCs.

CDR3 nucleotides: TGTGCCAGCAGTCCCAGCGGGAGAGGGACAGATACGCAGTATTTT. It translates to CASSPSGRGTDTQYF. This sequence joins TRBV5-4 and TRBJ2-3; TRBD2 aligns across 8 bases. The CDR3 sequence is 15 residues long. The trim removed 5 bases at V and 3 bases at J, leaving 8 bases unmatched. Germline V gene sequence: CDR1 SGHNT, CDR2 YYREEE (reference sequence).